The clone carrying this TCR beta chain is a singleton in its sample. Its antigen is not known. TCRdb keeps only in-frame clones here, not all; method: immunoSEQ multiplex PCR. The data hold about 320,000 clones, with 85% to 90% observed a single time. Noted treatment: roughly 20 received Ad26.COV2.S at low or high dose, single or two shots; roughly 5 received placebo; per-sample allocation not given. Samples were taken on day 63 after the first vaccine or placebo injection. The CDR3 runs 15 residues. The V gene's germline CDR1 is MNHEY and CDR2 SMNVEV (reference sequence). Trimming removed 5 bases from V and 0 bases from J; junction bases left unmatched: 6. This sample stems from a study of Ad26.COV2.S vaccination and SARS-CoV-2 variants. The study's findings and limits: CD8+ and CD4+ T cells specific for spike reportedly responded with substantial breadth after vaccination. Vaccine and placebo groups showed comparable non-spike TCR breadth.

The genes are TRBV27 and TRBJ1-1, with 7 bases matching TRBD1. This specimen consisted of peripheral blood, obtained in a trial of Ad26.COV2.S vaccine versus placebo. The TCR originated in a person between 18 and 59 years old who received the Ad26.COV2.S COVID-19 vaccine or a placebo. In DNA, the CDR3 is TGTGCCAGCAGTGGGGAGGGGGCCTTGAACACTGAAGCTTTCTTT. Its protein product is CASSGEGALNTEAFF.